This record covers a single T cell receptor beta chain. Its antigen is not known. The V end lost 5 bases, the J end lost 7 bases, and 24 bases lay between the germline ends. Germline lookup yields CDR1 LNHNV and CDR2 YYDKDF (reference sequence). CDR3 size: 16 residues. Next came a second PCR, run for about 6 to 11 cycles, which used a sample-barcoded 5' primer along with a J-beta primer mix. TCRdb itself ran the 5' RACE reads through MiXCR, one entry per CDR3 protein. Of 1,500,000 or so distinct CDR3 sequences in the sample, less than 45% were seen once. This record comes from a study of blood T cells in healthy people across ages. Study-wide results and limits: TCR beta diversity per million T cells fell roughly linearly with age.

Caucasian, healthy and from Russia, the donors were aged between 6 and 90. Extraction of total RNA produced a minimum of 5 micrograms from each sample. The origin of this receptor is a woman aged 18-35 years in good health. The rearrangement uses TRBV15 and TRBJ2-7; possibly TRBD2 for D (6 bases). Material for sequencing was blood. The CDR3 here is CATSAEIPFSGNEQYF. CDR3 in DNA: TGTGCCACCAGCGCCGAGATTCCGTTTAGCGGCAATGAGCAGTACTTC.